The rows below give T cell receptor beta chains drawn from one sample of a study of identifying expanded T cells in peripheral blood. Repertoires were generated with immunoSEQ multiplex PCR, while TCRdb's copy carries only in-frame clones and drops some. Of some 78,000 clones listed, 88% are singletons. The sequencing input was blood. The receptors originated from a person aged 18 to 69 in good health. Each CDR3 is given with its conserved first and last residue. A D gene is named only where the DNA matches it firmly. Only some rows state a clone size, as once, few, many or a class for expanded clones.

v_gene	d_gene	j_gene	abundance	CDR3nt	CDR3aa
TRBV9	.	TRBJ1-2	.	TGTGCCAGCAGCGCGGAGTATGGCTACACCTTC	CASSAEYGYTF
TRBV5-1	.	TRBJ2-5	.	TGCGCCAGCAGCCCCCAAGCCGGGCGGGGGACCCAGTACTTC	CASSPQAGRGTQYF
TRBV21-1	.	TRBJ1-6	.	TGTGCCAGCAGCCCCTCCCTGGCAGGGGGCCCCTGTTGGAATTCACCCCTCCACTTT	CASSPSLAGGPCWNSPLHF
TRBV9	TRBD1	TRBJ1-2	.	TGTGCCAGCAGCGGCCCAGGACAGGGGAATCATGGCTACACCTTC	CASSGPGQGNHGYTF
TRBV5-6	.	TRBJ2-5	.	TGTGCCAGCAGCTTGGTTTTGGGGGCGCAAGAGACCCAGTACTTC	CASSLVLGAQETQYF
TRBV4-3	TRBD1	TRBJ1-2	.	TGCGCCAGCAGCCAAGGCCCACAGGGGAGAAACTATGGCTACACCTTC	CASSQGPQGRNYGYTF
TRBV15	TRBD1	TRBJ1-1	.	TGTGCCACCAGCCCTAGACAGGGGGCAGTCTCTGAAGCTTTCTTT	CATSPRQGAVSEAFF
TRBV27	TRBD1	TRBJ1-1	once	TGTGCCAGCAGTTCAGGACAGGGGGCGACGGGCACTGAAGCTTTCTTT	CASSSGQGATGTEAFF
TRBV7-9	TRBD2	TRBJ2-1	.	TGTGCCAGCAGCTTAAAACTAGCGGGGGCCCACAATGAGCAGTTCTTC	CASSLKLAGAHNEQFF
TRBV2	.	TRBJ2-5	.	TGTGCCAGCAGTGACTCCGGCCAAGAGACCCAGTACTTC	CASSDSGQETQYF
TRBV28	.	TRBJ1-2	.	TGTGCCAGCAGTTGGGGCGGAGGCTACACCTTC	CASSWGGGYTF
TRBV6-6	.	TRBJ1-2	.	TGTGCCAGCAGTTACCGGGACAACTATGGCTACACCTTC	CASSYRDNYGYTF
TRBV10-1	TRBD1	TRBJ2-2	.	TGCGCCAGCAGCGCTGACAGGGCTTTTACCGGGGAGCTGTTTTTT	CASSADRAFTGELFF
TRBV28	TRBD1	TRBJ1-6	.	TGTGCCAGCAGTCCCGGACAGGGCGGTTCACCCCTCCACTTT	CASSPGQGGSPLHF
TRBV5-5	TRBD1	TRBJ1-6	.	TGTGCCAGCAGCTATTCCTTCAGGGGACAGCTAACCTCCAATTCACCCCTCCACTTT	CASSYSFRGQLTSNSPLHF
TRBV19	.	TRBJ1-6	.	TGTGCCAGTAGTATAGGGACAGCAAATTCACCCCTCCACTTT	CASSIGTANSPLHF
TRBV12-5	TRBD2	TRBJ2-6	.	TGTGCTAGTGGTTTGGTACAGCGGGGGGGCCGATCTGGGGCCAACGTCCTGACTTTC	CASGLVQRGGRSGANVLTF
TRBV7-2	.	TRBJ2-5	.	TGTGCCAGCAGCTTAGGGGGGCAAGAGACCCAGTACTTC	CASSLGGQETQYF
TRBV6-1	TRBD1	TRBJ1-4	.	TGTGCCAGCAGTGGGTCAGGGAGGGACAGGTATGAAAAACTGTTTTTT	CASSGSGRDRYEKLFF
TRBV19	.	TRBJ1-6	.	TGTGCCAGTAGTAACGGGCAGGATAATTCACCCCTCCACTTT	CASSNGQDNSPLHF
TRBV7-2	.	TRBJ1-1	few	TGTGCCAGCAGCTTGAACCAGGGTTTCACTGAAGCTTTCTTT	CASSLNQGFTEAFF
TRBV27	.	TRBJ2-7	.	TGTGCCAGCAGTACCCACGAGCAGTACTTC	CASSTHEQYF
TRBV6-1	TRBD1	TRBJ1-5	.	TGTGCCAGCAGTGATAGACAGGGGAATCAGCCCCAGCATTTT	CASSDRQGNQPQHF
TRBV5-1	TRBD1	TRBJ1-2	.	TGCGCCAGCAGCGTCGACAGGGACTCTTCCTATGGCTACACCTTC	CASSVDRDSSYGYTF
TRBV5-4	.	TRBJ2-3	.	TGTGCCAGCAGCTCCGGCCGTCTCGGACAGTATAGCACAGATACGCAGTATTTT	CASSSGRLGQYSTDTQYF
TRBV2	.	TRBJ1-4	.	TGTGCCAGCAGCTCACCTGGAGACGGTTTAGAAAAACTGTTTTTT	CASSSPGDGLEKLFF
TRBV7-9	.	TRBJ1-1	.	TGTGCCAGCAGCCCCTGGGGGGGGCGAAACACTGAAGCTTTCTTT	CASSPWGGRNTEAFF
TRBV10-1	.	TRBJ2-6	.	TGCGCCAGCAGTCAGGGTATCGCCAACGTCCTGACTTTC	CASSQGIANVLTF
TRBV18	.	TRBJ2-3	.	TGTGCCAGCTCACCACAAGGGAAGCGAACAGATACGCAGTATTTT	CASSPQGKRTDTQYF
TRBV12-5	.	TRBJ2-6	once	TGTGCTAGTGGTTTGGTTACAGATGGGGCAGCTGGGGCCAACGTCCTGACTTTC	CASGLVTDGAAGANVLTF
TRBV19	.	TRBJ2-1	.	TGTGCCAGTAGTAAGGGGGACCCCTCCTACAATGAGCAGTTCTTC	CASSKGDPSYNEQFF
TRBV6-5	.	TRBJ2-7	.	TGTGCCAGCAGCCCACTCGGCCAAGGGTACGAGCAGTACTTC	CASSPLGQGYEQYF
TRBV9	TRBD2	TRBJ2-3	.	TGTGCCAGCAGCGTAGAGGGCGGGGGTTTTACAGATACGCAGTATTTT	CASSVEGGGFTDTQYF
TRBV6-5	.	TRBJ2-7	.	TGTGCCAGCAGTGGCAGGTACGAGCAGTACTTC	CASSGRYEQYF
TRBV30	.	TRBJ1-1	.	TGTGCCTGGAGTGTAGGTGGAGGCACTGAAGCTTTCTTT	CAWSVGGGTEAFF
TRBV11-2	.	TRBJ2-2	.	TGTGCCAGCAGCTTAGGGGGGACCGGGGAGCTGTTTTTT	CASSLGGTGELFF
TRBV18	.	TRBJ2-5	.	TGTGCCAGCTCACCACTAGAGAAAGAGACCCAGTACTTC	CASSPLEKETQYF
TRBV7-8	TRBD2	TRBJ2-2	.	TGTGCCAGCAGCTTAGAGGGTAGCGGGGGGGCCGGGGAGCTGTTTTTT	CASSLEGSGGAGELFF
TRBV5-4	.	TRBJ2-3	.	TGTGCCAGCGGTGAAGGGAGACCCAAGGGCACAGATACGCAGTATTTT	CASGEGRPKGTDTQYF
TRBV18	.	TRBJ2-3	.	TGTGCCAGCTCCCTTGACAGCACAGATACGCAGTATTTT	CASSLDSTDTQYF
TRBV10-3	.	TRBJ1-1	.	TGTGCCATCAGTGAGTACGGGAACACTGAAGCTTTCTTT	CAISEYGNTEAFF
TRBV5-6	TRBD2	TRBJ2-7	.	TGTGCCAGCAGCCTTCTTCTCGCGACTAGCGGGAAATACGAGCAGTACTTC	CASSLLLATSGKYEQYF
TRBV5-4	TRBD1	TRBJ2-3	.	TGTGCCAGCAGCCGGGATGCCGGGACAGGGGGCCATACGCAGTATTTT	CASSRDAGTGGHTQYF
TRBV28	TRBD1	TRBJ1-5	.	TGTGCCATCGCCCTCGGGACAGGGCCTCAGCCCCAGCATTTT	CAIALGTGPQPQHF
TRBV7-8	TRBD1	TRBJ1-6	.	TGTGCCAGCAGCCGGGGGGTGGCAGGGGGCTCCTATAATTCACCCCTCCACTTT	CASSRGVAGGSYNSPLHF
TRBV6-5	.	TRBJ1-1	few	TGTGCCAGCAGAACCTCCGGGACCCAGGGCACTGAAGCTTTCTTT	CASRTSGTQGTEAFF
TRBV28	TRBD1	TRBJ1-4	.	TGTGCCAGCAGGTCCCAGGGGGGGTATAATGAAAAACTGTTTTTT	CASRSQGGYNEKLFF
TRBV29-1	.	TRBJ1-3	.	TGCAGCGCCGAAGCGGGGGGGGAAAGAGGCTACACCATATATTTT	CSAEAGGERGYTIYF